This TCR beta chain was identified in a study of OX40 agonist ivuxolimab in advanced cancers. Overall study: Ivuxolimab was delivered to patients intravenously every 2 weeks at doses spanning 0.01 to 10 mg/kg.

Trimming cost V 2 bases and J 10 bases, with 10 bases left between them. CDR3 length equals 13 residues. In germline, CDR1 is SGDLS, CDR2 YYNGEE. People who had autoimmune disease history or systemic immunosuppression were excluded. Method: immunoSEQ multiplex PCR; TCRdb's copy keeps in-frame clones and lacks some. The table lists about 8,000 clones, around 87% of them singletons. The source was CD4+ or CD8+ T cells sorted from blood, collected in a trial of the OX40 agonist ivuxolimab. This chain joins TRBV9 and TRBJ1-6; D unresolved. The source of this sequence is an adult with an advanced solid tumor such as melanoma, head and neck, liver or kidney cancer. The CDR3 sequence is CASSVIGESPLHF. CDR3 nucleotide sequence: TGTGCCAGCAGCGTTATTGGGGAATCACCCCTCCACTTT.